A selection of T cell receptor beta chains follows, all from one sample in a study of blood T cell repertoires in COVID-19. The repertoire was sequenced with immunoSEQ multiplex PCR; TCRdb's copy has only in-frame clones and lacks some. The repertoire includes approximately 210,000 clones, almost 85% of them detected once, and approximately 8% sits in the top ten. Sample: peripheral blood. The receptor source for this set is a woman aged 50 to 60 with active or convalescent COVID-19. The CDR3 runs from the conserved cysteine through the conserved F or W. Each record gives: clone size, V gene, J gene, D gene, CDR3 DNA, CDR3 protein. The D gene is left open where the match is weak. The listing skips clone size in some rows; elsewhere it reads once, few, many or a size class.

>few|TRBV10-1|TRBJ1-5|NA
TGCGCCAGTGGACAGAATAATCAGCCCCAGCATTTT
CASGQNNQPQHF
>NA|TRBV7-3|TRBJ1-1|NA
TGTGCCAGCAGCTTAGAGAGGGACACTGAAGCTTTCTTT
CASSLERDTEAFF
>NA|TRBV5-8|TRBJ2-6|NA
TGTGCCAGCAGCTTGGCCGTTCAAGCGGCAGGGGCCAACGTCCTGACTTTC
CASSLAVQAAGANVLTF
>NA|TRBV15|TRBJ2-6|NA
TGTGCCACCAGCAGAGGAAGTTCCTACTCTGGGGCCAACGTCCTGACTTTC
CATSRGSSYSGANVLTF
>few|TRBV18|TRBJ1-1|TRBD1
TGTGCCAGCTCATCGGACAGGGGGACTGAAGCTTTCTTT
CASSSDRGTEAFF
>NA|TRBV25-1|TRBJ2-1|NA
TGTGCCAGCTCCAGGGGCAATGAGCAGTTCTTC
CASSRGNEQFF
>NA|TRBV10-3|TRBJ1-5|NA
TGTGCCATCAGTTACGACAGGAGCAATCAGCCCCAGCATTTT
CAISYDRSNQPQHF
>NA|TRBV4-2|TRBJ2-1|TRBD2
TGTGCCAGCAGCCAAGGTTACGGGACTAGCGGGGGGGCCGGTGAGCAGTTCTTC
CASSQGYGTSGGAGEQFF
>NA|TRBV27|TRBJ1-4|TRBD1
TGTGCCAGCAGTCCTACCGGGACAGGGGCCGAAAAACTGTTTTTT
CASSPTGTGAEKLFF
>NA|TRBV24-1|TRBJ2-3|NA
TGTGCCACCAGTGATCCGGGTGGGTCTAGCACAGATACGCAGTATTTT
CATSDPGGSSTDTQYF
>NA|TRBV28|TRBJ2-2|NA
TGTGCCAGCAGCTTTGCGAAGGGGTGGGTCACCGGGGAGCTGTTTTTT
CASSFAKGWVTGELFF
>NA|TRBV7-9|TRBJ2-1|NA
TGTGCCAGCAGCCCGAATGACAGGCCCAATGAGCAGTTCTTC
CASSPNDRPNEQFF
>NA|TRBV5-1|TRBJ1-1|TRBD1
TGCGCCAGCAGCCCCGGAGACAGGGGTCAAACTGAAGCTTTCTTT
CASSPGDRGQTEAFF
>NA|TRBV6-1|TRBJ2-2|NA
TGTGCCAGCAGTGAATCCTACAGGAGCACCGGGGAGCTGTTTTTT
CASSESYRSTGELFF
>NA|TRBV6-5|TRBJ1-1|NA
TGTGCCAGCAGCCTAACAGGGTACACTGAAGCTTTCTTT
CASSLTGYTEAFF